Presented here are 14 T cell receptor beta chains from one specimen sequenced in a study of graft-versus-host responses after intestinal transplantation. No antigen is known for these receptors. Data came from immunoSEQ multiplex PCR; TCRdb stores just in-frame clones and leaves some out. Among tens of thousands of clones listed, around 86% were seen once. Sample: unstimulated CD8+ T cells sorted from spleen or lymph node cells, taken before intestinal transplant. The origin of the receptors is a human donor who received an intestinal transplant.

V is TRBV6-5 and J is TRBJ2-2; D ambiguous. CDR1 MNHEY and CDR2 SVGAGI come from the germline V gene. Between the trimmed V and J ends, which lost 5 bases and 9 bases, there was a span of 7 bases. The CDR3 sequence is 11 residues long. The CDR3 DNA sequence: TGTGCCAGCAGTCCCGGGTGGGAGCTGTTTTTT. It yields the protein CASSPGWELFF.

CDR3 sequence (DNA): TGTGCCAGCAGCCAAGTGGGGATCTCCTACGAGCAGTACTTC. Its protein product is CASSQVGISYEQYF. V usage is TRBV11-1 and J usage is TRBJ2-7; no reliable D call. V lost 5 bases and J lost 0, with 11 bases in between. The CDR3 length is 14 residues. Germline V gene sequence: CDR1 SGHAT, CDR2 FQDESV (reference sequence).

The J gene is TRBJ2-7, the V gene TRBV6-5, with D possibly TRBD1 on 5 matching bases. Trimming took 6 bases from V and 0 from J, leaving 12 bases between them. CDR3 size: 14 residues. Germline CDR1 MNHEY, CDR2 SVGAGI. The CDR3 spells CASSRQSPSYEQYF. CDR3 bases: TGTGCCAGCAGCCGACAGTCCCCCTCCTACGAGCAGTACTTC.

This clone appeared a few times. The rearrangement uses TRBV27 and TRBJ1-5; TRBD1 agrees at 7 bases. The V gene's germline CDR1 is MNHEY and CDR2 SMNVEV (reference sequence). V lost 10 bases, J lost 6 bases, and 12 bases stayed unmatched. The CDR3 is 14 residues long. CDR3 amino acids: CATRMGQRGQPQHF. The DNA for the CDR3 is TGTGCCACCAGAATGGGACAGAGGGGTCAGCCCCAGCATTTT.

As concerns this clone: The sample contains more than one DNA sequence encoding this CDR3. The chain uses TRBV9 and TRBJ2-1; possibly TRBD1 or TRBD2 for D (6 bases each). In germline, CDR1 is SGDLS, CDR2 YYNGEE. CDR3 length: 16 residues. Trimming took 0 bases from V and 4 from J, leaving 14 bases between them. The CDR3 region is CASSVGLGGGYNEQFF. CDR3 in DNA: TGTGCCAGCAGCGTAGGGCTGGGGGGCGGATACAATGAGCAGTTCTTC.

This chain joins TRBV5-1 and TRBJ1-5; no reliable D call. Trimming stripped 0 bases from V and 4 bases from J, with 11 bases between. This CDR3 has 15 residues. Germline CDR1 reads SGHRS; CDR2 reads YFSETQ. CDR3 in amino acids: CASSLVSGGNQPQHF. CDR3 coding DNA: TGCGCCAGCAGCTTGGTATCAGGAGGGAATCAGCCCCAGCATTTT.

The rearrangement links TRBV18 to TRBJ1-1, with 11 bases matching TRBD1. V lost 6 bases to trimming and J lost 7 bases; unmatched junction nucleotides: 10. The V gene's germline CDR1 is KGHSH and CDR2 LQKENI. This CDR3 has 15 residues. CDR3: CASSPGQGAFGEAFF. CDR3 DNA sequence: TGTGCCAGCTCCCCCGGACAGGGGGCGTTCGGTGAAGCTTTCTTT.

V gene TRBV28 combines with J gene TRBJ2-1, with D unresolved. This CDR3 is built from 15 residues. Trimming shortened V by 1 base and J by 2 bases, and 9 bases separated the two germline ends. In germline, CDR1 is MDHEN, CDR2 SYDVKM. This CDR3 is CASSLSLTPYNEQFF. The CDR3 DNA follows: TGTGCCAGCAGTTTATCCCTGACCCCCTACAATGAGCAGTTCTTC.

The chain uses TRBV6-5 and TRBJ1-2; D is perhaps TRBD1 (5 bases). The CDR3 is made up of 12 amino acids. V gave up 7 bases and J gave up 6 bases, with 12 bases separating them. Germline V gene data show CDR1 as MNHEY and CDR2 as SVGAGI. The chain's CDR3 is CASKRQSDGYTF. For the CDR3, the DNA is TGTGCCAGCAAAAGACAGTCGGATGGCTACACCTTC.

This sequence joins TRBV7-9 and TRBJ2-1; 11 positions agree with TRBD2. The V gene end was trimmed by 1 base and the J gene end by 8 bases; junction bases not matched to a gene: 4. CDR1 SEHNR and CDR2 FQNEAQ come from the germline V gene (reference sequence). This CDR3 spans 15 amino acids. The CDR3 region is CASSLVAGGQDEQFF. DNA of the CDR3: TGTGCCAGCAGCTTAGTAGCGGGGGGGCAAGATGAGCAGTTCTTC.

The V call is TRBV19, the J call TRBJ1-6, with D perhaps matching TRBD1 (5 bases). There are 14 residues in the CDR3. V lost 4 bases and J 9 bases, leaving 13 bases between the germline ends. Germline CDR1 reads LNHDA; CDR2 reads SQIVND (reference sequence). The CDR3 DNA reads as TGTGCCAGTAGTAACGTCCCCCAGGGTTCACCCCTCCACTTT. Residues: CASSNVPQGSPLHF.

V and J are TRBV21-1 and TRBJ2-1; TRBD2, the table's D call, lacks a check against the DNA. TRBV21-1 is a documented pseudogene. The CDR3 has 18 residues. The CDR3 is CASSIYQGLAGQYNEQFF. Here the CDR3 DNA reads TGTGCCAGCAGCATCTATCAGGGACTAGCGGGACAATACAATGAGCAGTTCTTC.

The V gene is TRBV7-9, the J gene TRBJ2-7, with D possibly matching TRBD2 (6 bases). CDR3 length: 15 amino acids. The V gene's germline CDR1 is SEHNR and CDR2 FQNEAQ (reference sequence). V was cut by 1 base and J by 3 bases, with 13 bases left in between. The CDR3 region is CASSLVEGRIYEQYF. The CDR3 bases are TGTGCCAGCAGCTTAGTGGAGGGAAGGATCTACGAGCAGTACTTC. The full variable domain, with the rest looked up from reference TRBV7-9 and TRBJ2-7, is DTGVSQNPRHKITKRGQNVTFRCDPISEHNRLYWYRQTLGQGPEFLTYFQNEAQLEKSRLLSDRFSAERPKGSFSTLEIQRTEQGDSAMYLCASSLVEGRIYEQYFGPGTRLTVT.

This chain joins TRBV5-6 and TRBJ2-1; the D gene is possibly TRBD1 (5 bases). The V end lost 1 base, the J end lost 10 bases, and 9 bases lay between the germline ends. Looked up from germline, CDR1 is SGHDT and CDR2 is YYEEEE. The CDR3 length is 12 residues. CDR3 amino acids: CASSLRTLEQFF. CDR3 bases: TGTGCCAGCAGCTTGAGGACACTCGAGCAGTTCTTC. The complete variable domain, with remaining parts taken from reference TRBV5-6 and TRBJ2-1, reads DAGVTQSPTHLIKTRGQQVTLRCSPKSGHDTVSWYQQALGQGPQFIFQYYEEEERQRGNFPDRFSGHQFPNYSSELNVNALLLGDSALYLCASSLRTLEQFFGPGTRLTVL.